The 12 T cell receptor beta chains below all came from one sample that was sequenced in a study of identical twins. One entry per CDR3 protein results from TCRdb running MiXCR on the 5' RACE reads. The sample contains 1,800,000 or so distinct CDR3 sequences, less than 40% of which appear only once. The sequenced sample was cord blood. These receptors all come from a newborn girl in good health.

DNA for the CDR3: TGTGGGTCGACCAGCGGCCGCAGCACAGATACGCAGTATTTT. Translation: CGSTSGRSTDTQYF. The V call is TRBV7-9, the J call TRBJ2-3; D may be TRBD2 (5 bases). There are 14 residues in the CDR3. Per germline, CDR1 SEHNR and CDR2 FQNEAQ (reference sequence).

The chain uses TRBV6-6 and TRBJ1-3; possible D gene TRBD1, 5 bases. V was shortened by 2 bases and J by 9 bases, with 14 bases between the two germline ends. CDR1 is MNHNY and CDR2 is SVGAGI in the germline V gene (reference sequence). This CDR3 contains 14 residues. DNA of the CDR3: TGTGCCAGCAGTTACCTTAACAGGTTCCCCACCATATATTTT. Translating it yields CASSYLNRFPTIYF.

Regarding this clonotype: It may be a read error: a sequence one base away is much more abundant. This chain uses TRBV28 with TRBJ2-5, with D perhaps matching TRBD1 or TRBD2 (6 bases each). The germline V gene encodes CDR1 MDHEN and CDR2 SYDVKM. The CDR3 is made up of 15 amino acids. The V end was cut by 2 bases, the J end by 11 bases, with 21 bases between. The CDR3 nucleotides read TGTGCCAGCAGTTTAACCGGGGGCGTACGGGATGAGCAGTACTTC. It translates to CASSLTGGVRDEQYF.

Details on this clonotype: Since a much larger clone is just one base distant, this may be a read error. The chain links TRBV3-1 to TRBJ2-7; no reliable D call. Germline-derived CDR1 and CDR2 are LGHDT and YNNKEL (reference sequence). CDR3 length: 12 amino acids. V shed 0 bases and J shed 5 bases, with 5 bases lying between them. This chain's CDR3 is CASSQDVHEQYF. CDR3 coding DNA: TGTGCCAGCAGCCAAGACGTCCACGAGCAGTACTTC.

This clonotype showed up just a few times. The chain carries TRBV27 and TRBJ2-5, with 9 bases identical to TRBD1. CDR1 and CDR2 from the germline V gene are MNHEY and SMNVEV (reference sequence). The CDR3 loop spans 15 amino acids. The V segment lost 1 base and the J segment 3 bases; nucleotides outside the gene matches: 3. CDR3 region: CASSLYRGREETQYF. CDR3 nucleotide sequence: TGTGCCAGCAGTTTATACAGGGGGCGCGAAGAGACCCAGTACTTC.

The V call is TRBV20-1, the J call TRBJ2-1; 13 positions agree with TRBD2. CDR1 is DFQATT and CDR2 is SNEGSKA in the germline V gene (reference sequence). J was trimmed by 4 bases and V by 6 bases; bases with no gene match: 3. The CDR3 runs 14 residues. CDR3 nucleotide sequence: TGCAGTGCAACTAGCGGGAGGGGTTACAATGAGCAGTTCTTC. Amino acids: CSATSGRGYNEQFF.

The chain employs TRBV6-5 and TRBJ2-1; D call uncertain. V dropped 0 bases and J dropped 3 bases, with 12 bases sitting between them. Germline V gene sequence: CDR1 MNHEY, CDR2 SVGAGI. This CDR3 is built from 16 residues. This CDR3 reads CASSYSRPAYYNEQFF. The CDR3 coding sequence is TGTGCCAGCAGTTACTCGAGGCCAGCCTACTACAATGAGCAGTTCTTC.

This chain's CDR3 is CASSLVLAGENSDTQYF. CDR3 nucleotides: TGTGCCAGCAGCTTAGTCCTAGCGGGAGAAAATTCAGATACGCAGTATTTT. The genes are TRBV7-9 and TRBJ2-3, with 10 positions matching TRBD2. The CDR3 totals 17 residues. Germline-derived CDR1 and CDR2 are SEHNR and FQNEAQ (reference sequence). The ends lost 1 base at V and 4 bases at J; junction bases unmatched: 8.

There are a few counts of this clonotype. CDR3 sequence: CSASRVRGNEQFF. CDR3 bases: TGCAGTGCTAGTCGGGTTAGGGGCAATGAGCAGTTCTTC. The V gene is TRBV20-1, the J gene TRBJ2-1, with D maybe TRBD1 (5 bases). Germline CDR1 reads DFQATT; CDR2 reads SNEGSKA (reference sequence). The CDR3 has 13 amino acids. Trimming pared 3 bases from V and 6 bases from J, leaving 12 bases between.

This clonotype was counted between two and nine times. J is TRBJ1-2 and V is TRBV29-1; D unclear. Germline V gene lookup returns CDR1 SQVTM and CDR2 ANQGSEA. Trimming took 4 bases from V and 4 from J, leaving 7 bases between them. This CDR3 is 11 amino acids long. In DNA form, the CDR3 reads TGCAGCGTTGTACAGCTCTATGGCTACACCTTC. This encodes CSVVQLYGYTF.

This clonotype was seen only a few times. This rearrangement joins TRBV20-1 to TRBJ2-7; 7 bases fit TRBD2. Germline CDR1 is DFQATT and CDR2 is SNEGSKA (reference sequence). This CDR3 is 17 amino acids long. After removal of 5 bases from V and 0 bases from J, the junction contained 16 bases not matched to a gene. In DNA form, the CDR3 reads TGCAGTGCTCGACCGGGGGGAGGTAGCGGAAACTCCTACGAGCAGTACTTC. Amino acid sequence: CSARPGGGSGNSYEQYF.

This CDR3 reads CASSGVGGQYF. The CDR3 DNA follows: TGTGCCAGCAGTGGGGTAGGTGGGCAGTATTTT. The rearrangement joins TRBV27 to TRBJ2-3; D uncertain. The CDR3 contains 11 residues. The germline V gene has CDR1 MNHEY and CDR2 SMNVEV (reference sequence). Trimming removed 5 bases from V and 11 bases from J, with 11 bases in between.